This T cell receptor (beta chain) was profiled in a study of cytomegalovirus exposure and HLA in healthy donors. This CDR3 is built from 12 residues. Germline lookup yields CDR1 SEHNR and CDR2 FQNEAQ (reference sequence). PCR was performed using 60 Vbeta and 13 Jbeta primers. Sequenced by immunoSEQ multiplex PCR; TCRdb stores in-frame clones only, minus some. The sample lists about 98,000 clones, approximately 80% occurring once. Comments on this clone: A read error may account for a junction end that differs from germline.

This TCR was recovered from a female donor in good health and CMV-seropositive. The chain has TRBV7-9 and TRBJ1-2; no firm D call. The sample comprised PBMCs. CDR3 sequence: CSSSLARYGYTF. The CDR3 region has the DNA TGTTCCAGCAGCTTAGCCCGCTATGGCTACACCTTC.